The TCR beta chain described here comes from a study of blood T cell repertoires in COVID-19. The wider study: The samples span acute and convalescent COVID-19 from the United States, Italy and Spain. The analysed material was cDNA or gDNA that came from T cells, B-cell-depleted T cells, or PBMCs.

The CDR3 sequence is 14 residues long. The V gene end was trimmed by 5 bases and the J gene end by 3 bases; junction bases not matched to a gene: 6. The germline V gene encodes CDR1 SGHTA and CDR2 FQGNSA. The authors' processing: Reference gene primer amplification gave nucleated cell count estimates. Here immunoSEQ multiplex PCR was the method, and the copy in TCRdb shows in-frame clones only, minus some. The V and J calls and clone size are taken from that table; D and trimming were inferred from the DNA. The table has approximately 160,000 clones, around 81% seen once. What was sequenced was peripheral blood. The sequence was obtained from a man in his fifties or sixties with active or convalescent COVID-19. The V call is TRBV7-2, the J call TRBJ2-7; 8 nucleotides align to TRBD2. The CDR3 nucleotides are TGTGCCAGCAGCCAGCGGGAGCAGGGCTACGAGCAGTACTTC. This translates into CASSQREQGYEQYF. Complete variable domain (other parts from reference TRBV7-2 and TRBJ2-7): GAGVSQSPSNKVTEKGKDVELRCDPISGHTALYWYRQSLGQGLEFLIYFQGNSAPDKSGLPSDRFSAERTGGSVSTLTIQRTQQEDSAVYLCASSQREQGYEQYFGPGTRLTVT.